This T cell receptor beta chain was captured by sequencing in a study of T cells expressing NK-cell markers. Notes on this clonotype: The antigen is unknown.

Regarding the study as a whole: Topping the CD3+CD56-NKG2C+ fraction as well were these clonotypes, in a handful of donors.

TCRdb derives one entry per CDR3 protein from the 5' RACE reads, leaving out DNA. The specimen's table records approximately 380,000 distinct CDR3 sequences. Per germline, CDR1 SGHDN and CDR2 FVKESK. The CDR3 is made up of 16 amino acids. Sequenced input: blood T cells: a sorted CD56 or NKG2C T cell subset, CD4+ or CD8+ T cells, or bulk PBMC T cells (not recorded which). The sequence was obtained from a man aged 18 to 69 in good health. The J gene is TRBJ2-5, the V gene TRBV14; the TRBD1 assignment by TCRdb is unverifiable without DNA. The CDR3 loop reads CASSQGGTGGKETQYF.